The source of this T cell receptor beta chain is a study of naive and memory T cell subsets. This CDR3 is built from 15 residues. Germline CDR1 reads MDHEN; CDR2 reads SYDVKM. V was cut by 1 base and J by 1 base, with 9 bases left in between. Many counts were recorded for this clonotype. For blood and skin samples, reverse transcription used TCR alpha and beta constant primers. The SP2 primer and nested alpha and beta constant region primers amplified ligated cDNA in four rounds. TCRdb re-derived calls from the 5' RACE reads in MiXCR, one entry per CDR3 protein. Of about 22,000 distinct CDR3 sequences in the sample, 4% to 4.5% were seen once. RNA was extracted from less than 3 ml of whole blood of healthy adults. TCR cDNA received a 3' ligated oligonucleotide that carried a UMI.

The source of this sequence is a male donor in good health. The chain joins TRBV28 to TRBJ2-3; no definite D call. The CDR3 nucleotides read TGTGCCAGCAGTTTATCAGTGTCTGGCACAGATACGCAGTATTTT. Translated: CASSLSVSGTDTQYF.